This is a list of T cell receptor beta chains from one sample in a study of cytomegalovirus exposure and HLA in healthy donors. Only in-frame clones appear in the TCRdb table, and some are missing; sequencing was by immunoSEQ multiplex PCR. The sample yields 150,000 to 200,000 clones, more than 80% seen once. Sequencing was performed on PBMCs. These receptors were collected from a woman younger than 30 in good health and CMV-seronegative. CDR3s include the opening cysteine and the closing phenylalanine or tryptophan. The order of the fields is D gene, J gene, clone size, V gene, CDR3 protein, CDR3 DNA. The D gene is left open where the match is weak. Clone size, where shown, is once, few, many, or a class for clones that have expanded.

- | TRBJ2-5 | once | TRBV30 | CAGGGRETETQYF | TGTGCCGGAGGGGGGCGGGAGACGGAGACCCAGTACTTC
- | TRBJ2-7 | - | TRBV15 | CATSRVVVSEQYF | TGTGCCACCAGCAGAGTAGTCGTGAGCGAGCAGTACTTC
- | TRBJ2-3 | - | TRBV5-4 | CASSLSPRTDTQYF | TGTGCCAGCAGCCTAAGCCCCCGGACAGATACGCAGTATTTT
- | TRBJ1-1 | - | TRBV19 | CASSFSVAGQMNTEAFF | TGTGCCAGTAGTTTTTCGGTGGCAGGACAAATGAACACTGAAGCTTTCTTT
- | TRBJ1-1 | - | TRBV5-1 | CASSLAVPRRGEAFF | TGCGCCAGCAGCTTGGCTGTACCGCGTCGGGGGGAAGCTTTCTTT
TRBD2 | TRBJ2-7 | - | TRBV27 | CASSPREGRYEQYF | TGTGCCAGCAGTCCACGGGAGGGCCGTTACGAGCAGTACTTC
- | TRBJ2-3 | once | TRBV19 | CASKLGGPADTQYF | TGTGCCAGTAAGCTGGGGGGGCCGGCAGATACGCAGTATTTT
TRBD1 | TRBJ2-5 | few | TRBV5-1 | CASSLVQGTGQETQYF | TGCGCCAGCAGCTTGGTACAGGGGACAGGCCAAGAGACCCAGTACTTC
TRBD2 | TRBJ2-3 | few | TRBV25-1 | CASSESGGRDIDTQYF | TGTGCCAGCAGTGAAAGTGGCGGGAGGGATATAGATACGCAGTATTTT
TRBD2 | TRBJ2-3 | - | TRBV7-3 | CASSTGLVPDTQYF | TGTGCCAGCAGCACAGGACTAGTCCCAGATACGCAGTATTTT
- | TRBJ2-7 | - | TRBV5-1 | CASSDKSRAGEQYF | TGCGCCAGCAGCGACAAGAGTCGAGCAGGCGAGCAGTACTTC
- | TRBJ2-7 | - | TRBV6-5 | CASSEITESYEQYF | TGTGCCAGCAGTGAAATTACGGAGTCCTACGAGCAGTACTTC
- | TRBJ2-7 | - | TRBV27 | CASSFSTSYEQYF | TGTGCCAGCAGTTTCTCCACGAGCTACGAGCAGTACTTC
TRBD1 | TRBJ2-6 | - | TRBV19 | CASQKQGAPGANVLTF | TGTGCCAGTCAAAAACAGGGGGCGCCTGGGGCCAACGTCCTGACTTTC
- | TRBJ2-1 | - | TRBV5-1 | CASSFAGARNEQFF | TGCGCCAGCAGCTTCGCGGGGGCCAGGAATGAGCAGTTCTTC
- | TRBJ2-1 | few | TRBV20-1 | CSADTYNEQFF | TGCAGTGCTGATACTTACAATGAGCAGTTCTTC
TRBD1 | TRBJ1-4 | - | TRBV9 | CASSPRTGFEKLFF | TGTGCCAGCAGCCCGCGGACAGGTTTTGAAAAACTGTTTTTT
- | TRBJ1-2 | once | TRBV5-1 | CASSLDRNHGYTF | TGCGCCAGCAGCTTGGATAGAAATCATGGCTACACCTTC
- | TRBJ1-6 | - | TRBV5-4 | CASSLDLRGNSPLHF | TGTGCCAGCAGCTTGGATCTACGGGGTAATTCACCCCTCCACTTT
- | TRBJ1-1 | - | TRBV10-3 | CAISAGGRNTEAFF | TGTGCCATCAGTGCCGGGGGGAGGAACACTGAAGCTTTCTTT
- | TRBJ1-3 | once | TRBV4-2 | CASSQDWSSGNTIYF | TGTGCCAGCAGCCAAGACTGGAGCTCTGGAAACACCATATATTTT
- | TRBJ2-3 | - | TRBV27 | CASSFSETSTDTQYF | TGTGCCAGCAGTTTCTCCGAGACTAGCACAGATACGCAGTATTTT
- | TRBJ2-7 | - | TRBV7-8 | CASSLGGYINEQYF | TGTGCCAGCAGCTTAGGAGGGTACATCAACGAGCAGTACTTC
- | TRBJ1-2 | - | TRBV28 | CAIWGGATNYGYTF | TGTGCCATTTGGGGAGGCGCTACTAACTATGGCTACACCTTC
- | TRBJ1-1 | - | TRBV27 | CASSWQANTEAFF | TGTGCCAGCAGTTGGCAGGCGAACACTGAAGCTTTCTTT
TRBD2 | TRBJ2-7 | - | TRBV5-1 | CASSAQPGTSETYEQYF | TGCGCCAGCAGCGCTCAACCCGGGACTAGCGAGACCTACGAGCAGTACTTC
- | TRBJ2-7 | - | TRBV5-1 | CASSLATGYEQYF | TGCGCCAGCAGCTTGGCCACGGGATACGAGCAGTACTTC
- | TRBJ1-2 | few | TRBV6-6 | CASSYLGAAGYTF | TGTGCCAGCAGTTATTTAGGGGCGGCTGGCTACACCTTC
- | TRBJ1-3 | - | TRBV4-2 | CASTSGTGNTIYF | TGTGCCAGCACGTCTGGCACTGGAAACACCATATATTTT
TRBD2 | TRBJ2-3 | once | TRBV7-8 | CASSRRGLAVASDTQYF | TGTGCCAGCAGCCGAAGGGGCCTAGCGGTTGCCTCAGATACGCAGTATTTT
TRBD2 | TRBJ2-5 | - | TRBV5-1 | CASSIGLAGGRVQETQYF | TGCGCCAGCAGCATCGGACTAGCGGGGGGTCGGGTCCAAGAGACCCAGTACTTC
- | TRBJ2-1 | - | TRBV11-3 | CASSQSYTRGYNEQFF | TGTGCCAGCAGCCAATCATACACCAGGGGATACAATGAGCAGTTCTTC
- | TRBJ1-5 | - | TRBV19 | CASSPDSPLGQPQHF | TGTGCCAGTAGCCCGGACAGCCCCCTCGGTCAGCCCCAGCATTTT
- | TRBJ1-3 | - | TRBV7-9 | CASRSGNSGNTIYF | TGTGCCAGCAGGTCGGGTAACTCTGGAAACACCATATATTTT
- | TRBJ2-2 | - | TRBV9 | CASSALRGNTGELFF | TGTGCCAGCAGCGCCCTCCGGGGTAACACCGGGGAGCTGTTTTTT
- | TRBJ2-7 | - | TRBV5-1 | CASSLAGEQYF | TGCGCCAGCAGCCTGGCGGGTGAGCAGTACTTC
- | TRBJ1-2 | - | TRBV18 | CASSGSGVYYGYTF | TGTGCCAGCTCAGGGTCAGGCGTTTACTATGGCTACACCTTC
- | TRBJ1-5 | - | TRBV5-6 | CASSLVRGSKPQHF | TGTGCCAGCAGCTTGGTTCGGGGGTCGAAGCCCCAGCATTTT
TRBD1 | TRBJ2-3 | - | TRBV5-1 | CASSPNPGTGASGDTQYF | TGCGCCAGCAGCCCGAACCCCGGGACAGGGGCCTCGGGGGATACGCAGTATTTT
TRBD1 | TRBJ2-7 | - | TRBV5-1 | CASSTDRAGAEQYF | TGCGCCAGCAGCACGGACAGGGCCGGGGCGGAGCAGTACTTC
TRBD2 | TRBJ2-1 | - | TRBV13 | CASSLDRVGTSSYNEQFF | TGTGCCAGCAGCTTAGATCGGGTGGGGACTAGCTCCTACAATGAGCAGTTCTTC
TRBD2 | TRBJ2-1 | once | TRBV5-1 | CASSSTPSGSSYNEQFF | TGCGCCAGCAGCTCCACCCCTAGCGGAAGCTCCTACAATGAGCAGTTCTTC
- | TRBJ2-3 | - | TRBV13 | CASSLRLGGVSSTDTQYF | TGTGCCAGCAGCTTACGCCTCGGAGGGGTCTCTAGCACAGATACGCAGTATTTT
TRBD2 | TRBJ2-1 | - | TRBV5-1 | CASSLARGGYNEQFF | TGCGCCAGCAGCTTGGCGCGGGGGGGCTACAATGAGCAGTTCTTC
- | TRBJ2-7 | - | TRBV27 | CASSFLSKSGEQYF | TGTGCCAGCAGCTTTCTCTCGAAGAGCGGCGAGCAGTACTTC
- | TRBJ2-1 | - | TRBV5-6 | CASSLGGRRWAGRWGQFF | TGTGCCAGCAGCTTGGGGGGACGTCGGTGGGCGGGGCGATGGGGGCAGTTCTTC
TRBD1 | TRBJ2-7 | once | TRBV19 | CASSAGQGATYEQYF | TGTGCCAGTAGTGCGGGACAGGGGGCCACCTACGAGCAGTACTTC
- | TRBJ1-1 | - | TRBV19 | CASSMGSAGDTEAFF | TGTGCCAGTAGTATGGGAAGCGCAGGGGACACTGAAGCTTTCTTT
- | TRBJ2-3 | - | TRBV25-1 | CASSAIQGRVTDTQYF | TGTGCCAGCAGTGCTATACAGGGTCGTGTGACAGATACGCAGTATTTT
TRBD1 | TRBJ1-2 | - | TRBV7-6 | CASSLEGTGYGYTF | TGTGCCAGCAGCTTAGAAGGGACAGGGTATGGCTACACCTTC
- | TRBJ1-1 | - | TRBV10-1 | CASSGDKNTEAFF | TGCGCCAGCAGCGGGGACAAGAACACTGAAGCTTTCTTT